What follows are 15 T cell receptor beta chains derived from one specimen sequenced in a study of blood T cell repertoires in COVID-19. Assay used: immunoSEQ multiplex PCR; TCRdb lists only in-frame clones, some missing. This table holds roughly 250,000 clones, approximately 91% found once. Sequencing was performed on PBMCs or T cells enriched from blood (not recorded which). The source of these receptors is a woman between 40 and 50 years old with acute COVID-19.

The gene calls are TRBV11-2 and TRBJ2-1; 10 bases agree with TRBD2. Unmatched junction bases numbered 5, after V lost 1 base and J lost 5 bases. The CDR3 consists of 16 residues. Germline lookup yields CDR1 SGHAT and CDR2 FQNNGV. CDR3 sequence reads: CASSLVLLAGDNEQFF. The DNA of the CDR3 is TGTGCCAGCAGCTTAGTCTTGCTAGCGGGGGACAATGAGCAGTTCTTC.

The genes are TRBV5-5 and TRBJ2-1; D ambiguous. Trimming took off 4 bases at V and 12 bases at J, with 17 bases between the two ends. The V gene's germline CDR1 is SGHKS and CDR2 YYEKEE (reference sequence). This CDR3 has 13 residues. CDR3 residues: CASSPRIGAGQFF. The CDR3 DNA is TGTGCCAGCAGCCCACGAATCGGCGCAGGGCAGTTCTTC.

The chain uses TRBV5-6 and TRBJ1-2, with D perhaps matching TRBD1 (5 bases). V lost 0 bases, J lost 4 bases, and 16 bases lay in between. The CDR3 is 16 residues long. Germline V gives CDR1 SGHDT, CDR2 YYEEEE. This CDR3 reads CASSLASGRTIYGYTF. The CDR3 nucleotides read TGTGCCAGCAGCTTGGCCTCGGGACGGACTATCTATGGCTACACCTTC.

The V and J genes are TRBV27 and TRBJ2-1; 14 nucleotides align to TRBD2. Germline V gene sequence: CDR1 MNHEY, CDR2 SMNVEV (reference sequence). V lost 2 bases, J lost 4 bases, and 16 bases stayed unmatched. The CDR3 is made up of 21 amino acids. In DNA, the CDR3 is TGTGCCAGCAGTTTAGGTGTCAGGACTAGCGGGAGGAGAACCCGATACAATGAGCAGTTCTTC. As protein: CASSLGVRTSGRRTRYNEQFF.

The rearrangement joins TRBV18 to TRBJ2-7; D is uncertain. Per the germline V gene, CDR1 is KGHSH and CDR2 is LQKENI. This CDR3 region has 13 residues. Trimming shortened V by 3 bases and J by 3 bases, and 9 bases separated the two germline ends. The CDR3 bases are TGTGCCAGCTCACCGAGTTCAATCTACGAGCAGTACTTC. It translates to CASSPSSIYEQYF.

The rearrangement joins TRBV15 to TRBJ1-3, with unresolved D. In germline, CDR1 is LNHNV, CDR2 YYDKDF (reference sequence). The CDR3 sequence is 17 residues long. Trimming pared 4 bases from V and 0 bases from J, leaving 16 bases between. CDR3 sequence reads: CATSTTPARSSGNTIYF. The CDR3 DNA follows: TGTGCCACCAGCACAACGCCCGCCCGGAGCTCTGGAAACACCATATATTTT.

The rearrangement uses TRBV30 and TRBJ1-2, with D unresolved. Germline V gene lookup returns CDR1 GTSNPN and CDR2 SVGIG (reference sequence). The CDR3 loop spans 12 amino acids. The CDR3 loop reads CAARRDNYGYTF. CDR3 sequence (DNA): TGTGCTGCGAGGAGAGATAACTATGGCTACACCTTC.

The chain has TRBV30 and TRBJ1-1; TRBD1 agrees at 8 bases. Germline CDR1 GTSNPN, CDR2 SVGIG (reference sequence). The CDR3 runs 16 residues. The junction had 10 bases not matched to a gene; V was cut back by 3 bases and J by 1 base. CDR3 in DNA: TGTGCCTGGAGCAGAAGGCAGGGGGCGACGAACACTGAAGCTTTCTTT. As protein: CAWSRRQGATNTEAFF.

The CDR3 sequence is CASSFSSPYEQYF. Here the CDR3 DNA reads TGTGCCAGCAGCTTCAGTTCTCCTTACGAGCAGTACTTC. The chain recombines TRBV7-9 with TRBJ2-7; D is undetermined. There are 13 residues in the CDR3. The germline V gene has CDR1 SEHNR and CDR2 FQNEAQ (reference sequence). V lost 3 bases and J 4 bases, leaving 10 bases between the germline ends.

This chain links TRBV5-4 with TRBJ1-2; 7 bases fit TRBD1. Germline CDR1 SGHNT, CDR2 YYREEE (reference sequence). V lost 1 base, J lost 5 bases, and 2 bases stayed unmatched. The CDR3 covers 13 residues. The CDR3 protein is CASSLNRGYGYTF. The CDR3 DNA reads TGTGCCAGCAGCTTGAACAGGGGATATGGCTACACCTTC. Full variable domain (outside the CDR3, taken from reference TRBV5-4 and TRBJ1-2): ETGVTQSPTHLIKTRGQQVTLRCSSQSGHNTVSWYQQALGQGPQFIFQYYREEENGRGNFPPRFSGLQFPNYSSELNVNALELDDSALYLCASSLNRGYGYTFGSGTRLTVV.

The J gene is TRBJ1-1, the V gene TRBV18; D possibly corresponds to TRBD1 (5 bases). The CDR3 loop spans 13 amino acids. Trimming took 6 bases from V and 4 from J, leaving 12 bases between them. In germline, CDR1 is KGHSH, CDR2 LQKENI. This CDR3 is CASSRDFGTEAFF. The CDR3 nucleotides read TGTGCCAGCTCCCGGGACTTTGGCACTGAAGCTTTCTTT.

The CDR3 protein is CASSASRNTGELFF. The CDR3, as DNA: TGTGCCAGCTCCGCTAGCCGAAACACCGGGGAGCTGTTTTTT. The chain recombines TRBV18 with TRBJ2-2; D may be TRBD2 (5 bases). The CDR3 runs to 14 residues. The V gene's germline CDR1 is KGHSH and CDR2 LQKENI. V lost 6 bases and J 2 bases, leaving 10 bases between the germline ends.

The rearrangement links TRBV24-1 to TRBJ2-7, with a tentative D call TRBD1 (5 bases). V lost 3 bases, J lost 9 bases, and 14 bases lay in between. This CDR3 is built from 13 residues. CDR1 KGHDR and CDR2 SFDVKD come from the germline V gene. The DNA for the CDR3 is TGTGCCACCAGTGATCCGGGCAGGGAAGGGCAGTACTTC. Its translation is CATSDPGREGQYF.

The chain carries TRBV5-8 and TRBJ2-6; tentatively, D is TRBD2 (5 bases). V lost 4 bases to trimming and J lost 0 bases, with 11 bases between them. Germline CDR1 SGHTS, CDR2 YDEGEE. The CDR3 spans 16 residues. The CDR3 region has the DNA TGTGCCAGCAGCCTCGGACTGGTCTCTGGGGCCAACGTCCTGACTTTC. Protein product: CASSLGLVSGANVLTF.

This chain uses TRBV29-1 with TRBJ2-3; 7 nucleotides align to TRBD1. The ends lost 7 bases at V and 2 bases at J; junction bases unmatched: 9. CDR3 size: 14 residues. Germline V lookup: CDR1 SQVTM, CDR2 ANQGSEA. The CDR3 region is CSAGDSRSTDTQYF. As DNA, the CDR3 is TGCAGCGCTGGGGACAGCCGATCCACAGATACGCAGTATTTT.